The rows below give T cell receptor beta chains drawn from one sample of a study of T cell responses to AZD1222 COVID-19 vaccine. Assay used: immunoSEQ multiplex PCR; TCRdb lists only in-frame clones, some missing. The sample includes some 150,000 clones, approximately 91% of them seen just once. The material was peripheral blood, obtained on day 0 of AZD1222 vaccination. The receptors stem from an adult in good health. The CDR3 runs from the conserved cysteine through the conserved F or W. Fields, in order: V gene, J gene, clone size, D gene, CDR3 protein, CDR3 DNA. A D gene is named only where the DNA matches it firmly. The size of a clone is reported for some rows only, either as once, few or many, or as a class for expanded clones.

V: TRBV11-3; J: TRBJ2-1; size: .; D: TRBD1; CDR3: CASSLELRGEQFF; DNA: TGTGCCAGCAGCTTGGAACTCAGGGGGGAGCAGTTCTTC
V: TRBV4-2; J: TRBJ2-3; size: once; D: TRBD1; CDR3: CASSQENHRGSLRTDTQYF; DNA: TGTGCCAGCAGCCAAGAAAATCACAGGGGATCTTTGCGCACAGATACGCAGTATTTT
V: TRBV27; J: TRBJ1-6; size: .; D: TRBD1; CDR3: CASSPRDRGVRSPLHF; DNA: TGTGCCAGCAGTCCCCGAGACAGGGGGGTCAGGTCACCCCTCCACTTT
V: TRBV19; J: TRBJ1-5; size: .; D: .; CDR3: CASSMGHGDQPQHF; DNA: TGTGCCAGTAGTATGGGACACGGAGATCAGCCCCAGCATTTT
V: TRBV4-1; J: TRBJ2-5; size: .; D: .; CDR3: CASSQAGEETQYF; DNA: TGCGCCAGCAGCCAAGCGGGGGAAGAGACCCAGTACTTC
V: TRBV7-9; J: TRBJ1-1; size: .; D: .; CDR3: CASSSSGGRGEAFF; DNA: TGTGCCAGCAGCTCCTCCGGGGGAAGAGGTGAAGCTTTCTTT
V: TRBV7-9; J: TRBJ1-4; size: .; D: TRBD1; CDR3: CASSDGTEPNEKLFF; DNA: TGTGCCAGCAGCGATGGGACAGAACCTAATGAAAAACTGTTTTTT
V: TRBV6-2/TRBV6-3; J: TRBJ1-2; size: .; D: .; CDR3: CASSPPGVPGYTF; DNA: TGTGCCAGCAGCCCCCCGGGGGTCCCTGGCTACACCTTC
V: TRBV6-5; J: TRBJ1-1; size: .; D: TRBD1; CDR3: CASRRPRGPYTEAFF; DNA: TGTGCCAGCAGACGTCCGAGGGGGCCTTACACTGAAGCTTTCTTT
V: TRBV5-5; J: TRBJ1-5; size: .; D: .; CDR3: CASSQGRPYQPQHF; DNA: TGTGCCAGCAGCCAGGGGCGACCCTATCAGCCCCAGCATTTT
V: TRBV28; J: TRBJ2-7; size: .; D: .; CDR3: CASSLVRPSDDEQYF; DNA: TGTGCCAGCAGTTTAGTGAGACCTTCAGACGACGAGCAGTACTTC
V: TRBV5-6; J: TRBJ2-7; size: .; D: .; CDR3: CASSVDFYEQYF; DNA: TGTGCCAGCAGCGTGGACTTTTACGAGCAGTACTTC
V: TRBV18; J: TRBJ2-5; size: .; D: TRBD2; CDR3: CASSPGLARFVERQTQYF; DNA: TGTGCCAGCTCCCCGGGACTAGCAAGGTTTGTCGAGCGTCAGACCCAGTACTTC
V: TRBV28; J: TRBJ2-5; size: .; D: .; CDR3: CASYQVLGTQYF; DNA: TGTGCCAGCTACCAGGTGTTAGGTACCCAGTACTTC
V: TRBV25-1; J: TRBJ2-1; size: once; D: TRBD1; CDR3: CASSLTGGLSYNEQFF; DNA: TGTGCCAGCAGTCTCACAGGGGGCTTGTCCTACAATGAGCAGTTCTTC
V: TRBV28; J: TRBJ2-5; size: .; D: TRBD1; CDR3: CASTQGPETQYF; DNA: TGTGCCAGCACACAGGGGCCGGAGACCCAGTACTTC
V: TRBV5-1; J: TRBJ2-7; size: few; D: .; CDR3: CASSWADPSSYEQYF; DNA: TGCGCCAGCAGCTGGGCCGATCCGAGCTCCTACGAGCAGTACTTC
V: TRBV7-9; J: TRBJ1-4; size: .; D: TRBD1; CDR3: CASSLKGAHRGLGKLFF; DNA: TGTGCCAGCAGCTTAAAGGGGGCCCACCGCGGGTTAGGAAAACTGTTTTTT
V: TRBV9; J: TRBJ2-1; size: .; D: TRBD2; CDR3: CASSVRREGDNEQFF; DNA: TGTGCCAGCAGCGTACGCCGGGAGGGTGACAATGAGCAGTTCTTC
V: TRBV14; J: TRBJ1-2; size: .; D: .; CDR3: CASSQYGDFLGYTF; DNA: TGTGCCAGCAGCCAGTACGGGGACTTCTTAGGCTACACCTTC
V: TRBV10-3; J: TRBJ2-7; size: .; D: .; CDR3: CATGGPSYEQYF; DNA: TGTGCCACCGGGGGGCCATCCTACGAGCAGTACTTC
V: TRBV5-4; J: TRBJ2-5; size: .; D: .; CDR3: CASSTGGGGETQYF; DNA: TGTGCCAGCAGCACGGGGGGCGGGGGAGAGACCCAGTACTTC
V: TRBV10-3; J: TRBJ1-1; size: once; D: .; CDR3: CAIRREIMNTEAFF; DNA: TGTGCCATCAGGAGGGAGATCATGAACACTGAAGCTTTCTTT
V: TRBV19; J: TRBJ2-7; size: .; D: .; CDR3: CASSMGGAPGNEQYF; DNA: TGTGCCAGTAGTATGGGCGGGGCTCCGGGTAACGAGCAGTACTTC
V: TRBV12-5; J: TRBJ1-3; size: .; D: .; CDR3: CASGLGPSSGNTIYF; DNA: TGTGCTAGTGGTTTGGGACCGAGCTCTGGAAACACCATATATTTT
V: TRBV6-5; J: TRBJ2-1; size: .; D: .; CDR3: CASSPVSTSEQFF; DNA: TGTGCCAGCAGCCCCGTGAGTACGTCAGAGCAGTTCTTC
V: TRBV28; J: TRBJ2-7; size: once; D: .; CDR3: CASSLRERPIPSSYEQYF; DNA: TGTGCCAGCAGTCTCCGGGAGCGCCCCATACCTAGCTCCTACGAGCAGTACTTC
V: TRBV9; J: TRBJ2-7; size: .; D: TRBD2; CDR3: CASSAQRRGEQYF; DNA: TGTGCCAGCAGCGCCCAGCGGCGGGGGGAGCAGTACTTC
V: TRBV5-8; J: TRBJ1-1; size: .; D: TRBD1; CDR3: CASSLQGQVNTEAFF; DNA: TGTGCCAGCAGCCTGCAGGGACAGGTGAACACTGAAGCTTTCTTT
V: TRBV14; J: TRBJ2-1; size: .; D: TRBD2; CDR3: CASSSGTSGINSYNEQFF; DNA: TGTGCCAGCAGCTCCGGGACTAGCGGGATTAACTCCTACAATGAGCAGTTCTTC
V: TRBV3-1/TRBV3-2; J: TRBJ2-7; size: .; D: .; CDR3: CASSPGGGPYEQYF; DNA: TGTGCCAGCAGCCCCGGAGGGGGACCCTACGAGCAGTACTTC
V: TRBV2; J: TRBJ1-1; size: .; D: TRBD1; CDR3: CASRADRGPTTEAFF; DNA: TGTGCCAGCAGGGCCGACAGGGGTCCAACCACTGAAGCTTTCTTT